This paragraph reports one T cell receptor beta chain. The data originate from a study of blood T cell repertoires in COVID-19. Original handling: Estimation of nucleated cell counts relied on the amplification of reference gene primers. Generated by immunoSEQ multiplex PCR, the TCRdb table keeps only in-frame clones and is missing some. D and trimming were read from the DNA, whereas the V and J calls and clone size are those reported in that table. The table shows about 36,000 clones, with less than 95% occurring only once. CDR3 length: 16 amino acids. After removal of 5 bases from V and 4 bases from J, the junction contained 5 bases not matched to a gene. Germline V gene sequence: CDR1 SGHNT, CDR2 YENEEA.

The chain combines TRBV11-3 with TRBJ2-3; TRBD2 agrees at 14 bases. Specimen: peripheral blood. The clonotype originates from a human donor in a cohort sampled during active COVID-19. The CDR3 coding sequence is TGTGCCAGCAGCGAAGGGACTAGCGGGAGCGCAGATACGCAGTATTTT. Encoded protein: CASSEGTSGSADTQYF.